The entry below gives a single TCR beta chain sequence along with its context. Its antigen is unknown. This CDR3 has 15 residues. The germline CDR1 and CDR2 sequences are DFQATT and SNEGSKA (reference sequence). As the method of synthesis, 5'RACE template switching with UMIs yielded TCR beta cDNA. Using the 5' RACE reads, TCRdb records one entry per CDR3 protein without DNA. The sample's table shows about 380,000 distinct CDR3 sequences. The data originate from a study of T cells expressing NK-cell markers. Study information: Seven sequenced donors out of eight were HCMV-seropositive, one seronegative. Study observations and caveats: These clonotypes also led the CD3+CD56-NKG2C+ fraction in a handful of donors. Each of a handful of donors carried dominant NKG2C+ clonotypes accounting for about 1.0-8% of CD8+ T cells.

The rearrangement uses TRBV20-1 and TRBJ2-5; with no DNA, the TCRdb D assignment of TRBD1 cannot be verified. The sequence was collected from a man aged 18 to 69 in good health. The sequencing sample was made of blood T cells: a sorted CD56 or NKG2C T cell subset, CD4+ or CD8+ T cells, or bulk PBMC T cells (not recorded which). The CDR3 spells CSAPQLRQKQETQYF.